One and the same sample provided the 20 T cell receptor beta chains below, sequenced in a study of blood T cell repertoires in COVID-19. Measured with immunoSEQ multiplex PCR; TCRdb has only the in-frame clones, and not every one. Of approximately 470,000 clones listed, about 90% are singletons. The sample was PBMCs or T cells enriched from blood (not recorded which). These receptors were taken from a woman younger than 30 who had recovered from COVID-19.

V usage is TRBV10-3 and J usage is TRBJ2-1; D is perhaps TRBD2 (5 bases). The V end was cut by 2 bases, the J end by 0 bases, with 11 bases between. CDR3 length: 16 residues. Germline CDR1 and CDR2: ENHRY and SYGVKD. The CDR3 DNA reads as TGTGCCATCAGTGAGATGGACTCCAGCTCCTACAATGAGCAGTTCTTC. Amino acid sequence: CAISEMDSSSYNEQFF.

The rearrangement links TRBV19 to TRBJ1-1, with 9 bases aligning to TRBD1. The CDR3 is 12 residues long. Per germline, CDR1 LNHDA and CDR2 SQIVND (reference sequence). Trimming at V came to 9 bases and at J to 7 bases, leaving 6 bases not matched to a gene. This CDR3 reads CASLTGGLEAFF. As DNA, the CDR3 is TGTGCCAGCCTGACAGGGGGGCTTGAAGCTTTCTTT.

The gene calls are TRBV5-1 and TRBJ2-3, with 9 bases that match TRBD1. Germline V CDR1 and CDR2: SGHRS, YFSETQ. The CDR3 covers 16 residues. V gave up 0 bases and J gave up 5 bases; unmatched junction bases: 7. For the CDR3, the DNA is TGCGCCAGCAGCTTGGCCACAGGGGGCGCGTTAGATACGCAGTATTTT. Its protein is CASSLATGGALDTQYF.

This chain joins TRBV2 and TRBJ2-1; perhaps TRBD1 as D (6 bases). The CDR3 is made up of 14 amino acids. The germline V and J ends were trimmed by 4 bases and 5 bases, with 12 bases remaining between them. CDR1 is SNHLY, CDR2 FYNNEI, per germline. DNA for the CDR3: TGTGCCAGCAGTGTAGACAGGCGAGACAATGAGCAGTTCTTC. Translation: CASSVDRRDNEQFF.

The chain links TRBV7-9 to TRBJ2-1; 9 bases map to TRBD2. The length of the CDR3 is 14 residues. CDR1 and CDR2 from the germline V gene are SEHNR and FQNEAQ (reference sequence). The J segment lost 2 bases and the V segment lost 4 bases, leaving 0 bases of the junction unmatched. The CDR3 loop is CASSWTSAYNEQFF. The CDR3 DNA sequence: TGTGCCAGCAGCTGGACTAGCGCCTACAATGAGCAGTTCTTC.

The chain combines TRBV9 with TRBJ2-6, with 15 bases matching TRBD2. Germline V gene data show CDR1 as SGDLS and CDR2 as YYNGEE. The CDR3 runs to 19 residues. Trimming took 4 bases from V and 0 from J; bases not matched to a gene: 5. The CDR3 DNA is TGTGCCAGCAGCTCGGGACTAGCGGGGGGCCCCTCTGGGGCCAACGTCCTGACTTTC. Amino acid sequence: CASSSGLAGGPSGANVLTF.

The chain has TRBV7-9 and TRBJ1-3; TRBD1 agrees at 7 bases. Losses at the gene ends were 4 bases for V and 1 base for J; bases not matched to a gene: 4. Germline V gives CDR1 SEHNR, CDR2 FQNEAQ (reference sequence). The CDR3 covers 15 residues. In DNA form, the CDR3 reads TGTGCCAGCAGCTACAGGGGAAAGTCTGGAAACACCATATATTTT. Its translation: CASSYRGKSGNTIYF.

The chain is built from TRBV7-2 and TRBJ2-7; D is undetermined. Trimming pared 2 bases from V and 1 base from J, leaving 6 bases between. The CDR3 sequence is 13 residues long. The germline gives CDR1 SGHTA, CDR2 FQGNSA. This chain's CDR3 is CASSLPVSYEQYF. CDR3 DNA: TGTGCCAGCAGCTTACCAGTGTCCTACGAGCAGTACTTC.

This rearrangement joins TRBV1 to TRBJ2-3; the table's D call of TRBD2 was not tested on the DNA. TRBV1 is assigned pseudogene status. The CDR3 runs 18 residues. CDR3: CTSSPPSCGGGSTDTQYF. Here the CDR3 DNA reads TGCACCAGCAGCCCACCCAGTTGTGGCGGGGGGTCCACAGATACGCAGTATTTT.

The chain combines TRBV29-1 with TRBJ1-1; no clear D. There are 13 residues in the CDR3. Trimming took 4 bases from V and 6 from J, leaving 15 bases between them. CDR1 and CDR2 (germline): SQVTM, ANQGSEA. The CDR3 DNA is TGCAGCGTTGCGGGAGGAAGGATTGCTGAAGCTTTCTTT. It translates to CSVAGGRIAEAFF.

V usage is TRBV6-5 and J usage is TRBJ2-5, with 9 bases matching TRBD2. CDR3 length: 14 residues. V was clipped by 6 bases and J by 2 bases; unmatched bases: 4. Germline CDR1 reads MNHEY; CDR2 reads SVGAGI. CDR3 residues: CASRGRGGQETQYF. The CDR3 coding sequence is TGTGCCAGCAGAGGGCGGGGGGGTCAAGAGACCCAGTACTTC.

The chain couples TRBV5-1 to TRBJ2-2; D is possibly TRBD1 (6 bases). The germline V gene has CDR1 SGHRS and CDR2 YFSETQ. Between the trimmed V and J ends, which lost 4 bases and 7 bases, there was a span of 20 bases. This CDR3 has 16 residues. CDR3 residues: CASSLGAQGDGGELFF. CDR3 DNA: TGCGCCAGCAGCCTGGGGGCACAGGGCGACGGCGGGGAGCTGTTTTTT.

V and J are TRBV12-5 and TRBJ2-3; 7 positions agree with TRBD2. J lost 4 bases, V lost 1 base, and 2 bases had no gene match. Germline V CDR1 and CDR2: LGHNT, FRNRAP. The CDR3 length is 14 residues. The DNA for the CDR3 is TGTGCTAGTGGTTTGGGGGAGGGGCCAGATACGCAGTATTTT. This encodes CASGLGEGPDTQYF.

V and J are TRBV5-1 and TRBJ2-7, with 7 bases fitting TRBD1. Germline lookup yields CDR1 SGHRS and CDR2 YFSETQ. The CDR3 is made up of 14 amino acids. With V trimmed by 0 bases and J by 5 bases, 5 bases remained unmatched. The CDR3 spells CASSLETGSDEQYF. CDR3 bases: TGCGCCAGCAGCTTGGAGACAGGGAGTGACGAGCAGTACTTC. The whole variable domain, filled in from reference TRBV5-1 and TRBJ2-7, reads KAGVTQTPRYLIKTRGQQVTLSCSPISGHRSVSWYQQTPGQGLQFLFEYFSETQRNKGNFPGRFSGRQFSNSRSEMNVSTLELGDSALYLCASSLETGSDEQYFGPGTRLTVT.

J is TRBJ1-2 and V is TRBV6-5; tentatively, D is TRBD1 (5 bases). This CDR3 comprises 12 residues. The germline CDR1 and CDR2 sequences are MNHEY and SVGAGI. Between the trimmed V and J ends, which lost 3 bases and 6 bases, there was a span of 8 bases. DNA for the CDR3: TGTGCCAGCAGTTATAAAGGGGATGGCTACACCTTC. Its protein is CASSYKGDGYTF.

The chain recombines TRBV6-4 with TRBJ2-2, with D hard to call. This CDR3 has 14 residues. Germline CDR1 reads MRHNA; CDR2 reads SNTAGT. The V gene lost 6 bases and the J gene lost 1 base, with 9 bases spanning the gap. Here the CDR3 DNA reads TGTGCCAGCAGCTCTAACAGGAACACCGGGGAGCTGTTTTTT. Its protein is CASSSNRNTGELFF.

This rearrangement joins TRBV7-9 to TRBJ1-5, with D uncertain. The length of the CDR3 is 13 residues. CDR1 is SEHNR and CDR2 is FQNEAQ in the germline V gene (reference sequence). V shed 2 bases and J shed 7 bases, with 9 bases lying between them. CDR3 DNA: TGTGCCAGCAGCTTAAGGGAGAACCAGCCCCAGCATTTT. Protein sequence: CASSLRENQPQHF. The complete variable domain, with remaining parts taken from reference TRBV7-9 and TRBJ1-5, reads DTGVSQNPRHKITKRGQNVTFRCDPISEHNRLYWYRQTLGQGPEFLTYFQNEAQLEKSRLLSDRFSAERPKGSFSTLEIQRTEQGDSAMYLCASSLRENQPQHFGDGTRLSIL.

This chain joins TRBV10-3 and TRBJ2-3; 7 nucleotides agree with TRBD2. The junction had 2 bases not matched to a gene; V was cut back by 0 bases and J by 5 bases. CDR3 length: 14 residues. The V gene's germline CDR1 is ENHRY and CDR2 SYGVKD. The CDR3 DNA is TGTGCCATCAGTGAGTCGGTAGCGGGAGATACGCAGTATTTT. Residues: CAISESVAGDTQYF.

The chain employs TRBV5-1 and TRBJ2-7, with D possibly matching TRBD1 (5 bases). In germline, CDR1 is SGHRS, CDR2 YFSETQ. The V end lost 4 bases, the J end lost 2 bases, and 10 bases lay between the germline ends. This CDR3 is 13 amino acids long. CDR3 protein: CASSGAVTYEQYF. The CDR3 nucleotides are TGCGCCAGCAGCGGGGCTGTTACCTACGAGCAGTACTTC.

This clone was picked up one time. Other DNA sequences in this specimen translate into the identical CDR3. J is TRBJ2-3 and V is TRBV9; unclear D gene. The V end lost 3 bases, the J end lost 3 bases, and 2 bases lay between the germline ends. Looked up from germline, CDR1 is SGDLS and CDR2 is YYNGEE. The CDR3 totals 11 residues. CDR3 DNA sequence: TGTGCCAGCAGCGCAACAGATACGCAGTATTTT. Its translation is CASSATDTQYF. Full variable domain (remainder filled in from reference TRBV9 and TRBJ2-3): DSGVTQTPKHLITATGQRVTLRCSPRSGDLSVYWYQQSLDQGLQFLIQYYNGEERAKGNILERFSAQQFPDLHSELNLSSLELGDSALYFCASSATDTQYFGPGTRLTVL.